This entry concerns a single TCR beta chain. Germline assignment: CDR1 MDHEN and CDR2 SYDVKM. The CDR3 runs to 17 residues. V dropped 3 bases and J dropped 4 bases, with 16 bases sitting between them. This entry belongs to a study of cytomegalovirus exposure and HLA in healthy donors. Across the whole study: Earlier sequencing of 200 million or so T cells yielded 90 million to 140 million unique TCR beta sequences.

Primers: 60 Vbeta forward and 13 Jbeta reverse. Sequencing used immunoSEQ multiplex PCR; TCRdb keeps in-frame clones, though not all of them. The table records around 100,000 clones, 60% to 80% of them present only once. Sequenced material: PBMCs. The TCR originated in a man between 18 and 29 years old in good health and CMV-seropositive. This chain uses TRBV28 with TRBJ1-6; perhaps TRBD1 as D (6 bases). CDR3 sequence (DNA): TGTGCCAGCAGTTTGGACACGACAGGACTGTATAATTCACCCCTCCACTTT. This sequence encodes CASSLDTTGLYNSPLHF.